One and the same sample provided the 2 T cell receptor beta chains below, sequenced in a study of response to subunit inactivated influenza vaccine. One entry per CDR3 protein, called by TCRdb with MiXCR from the RT-PCR reads. The table lists about half a million distinct CDR3 sequences, 7.6% of them singletons. The sample here was PBMCs from blood, taken around 25 months after vaccination. Receptors were obtained from a man between 45 and 75 years old who received an inactivated influenza vaccine.

This clonotype was seen more than once but under ten times. Here the CDR3 DNA reads TGTGCCAGCAGCTTCTACGGGAGGGGAGGAGGGACCCAGTACTTC. This translates into CASSFYGRGGGTQYF. This chain links TRBV7-9 with TRBJ2-5; 8 nucleotides line up with TRBD2. This CDR3 region has 15 residues. V gave up 3 bases and J gave up 7 bases; unmatched junction bases: 10. Germline CDR1 reads SEHNR; CDR2 reads FQNEAQ (reference sequence).

This clonotype was recorded a few times. The rearrangement joins TRBV12-3 or TRBV12-4 to TRBJ2-3; D gene unclear. Trimming shortened V by 0 bases and J by 2 bases, and 9 bases separated the two germline ends. CDR3 size: 15 residues. This CDR3 is CASSLAGLVTDTQYF. The CDR3 DNA follows: TGTGCCAGCAGTTTAGCCGGGCTAGTCACAGATACGCAGTATTTT.